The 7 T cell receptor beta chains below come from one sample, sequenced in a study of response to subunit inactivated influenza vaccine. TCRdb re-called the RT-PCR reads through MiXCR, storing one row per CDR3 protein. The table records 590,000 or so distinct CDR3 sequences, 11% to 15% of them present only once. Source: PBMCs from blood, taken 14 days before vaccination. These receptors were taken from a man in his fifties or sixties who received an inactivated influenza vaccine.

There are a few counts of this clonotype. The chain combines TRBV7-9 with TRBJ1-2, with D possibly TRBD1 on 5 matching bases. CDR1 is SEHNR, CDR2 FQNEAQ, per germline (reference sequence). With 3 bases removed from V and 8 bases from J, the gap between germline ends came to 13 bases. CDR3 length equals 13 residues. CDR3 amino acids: CASSLGDGVGYTF. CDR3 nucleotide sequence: TGTGCCAGCAGCTTGGGGGACGGAGTCGGCTACACCTTC.

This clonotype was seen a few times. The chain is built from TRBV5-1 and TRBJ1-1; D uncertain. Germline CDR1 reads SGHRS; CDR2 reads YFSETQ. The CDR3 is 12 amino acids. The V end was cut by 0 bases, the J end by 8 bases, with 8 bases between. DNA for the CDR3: TGCGCCAGCAGCTTGGTCGACCAGGAAGCTTTCTTT. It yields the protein CASSLVDQEAFF.

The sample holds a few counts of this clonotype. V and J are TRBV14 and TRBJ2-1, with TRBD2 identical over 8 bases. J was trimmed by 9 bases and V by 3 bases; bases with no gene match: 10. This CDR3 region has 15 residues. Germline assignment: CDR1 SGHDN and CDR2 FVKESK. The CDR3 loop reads CASSQGLGRPGEQFF. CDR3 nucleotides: TGTGCCAGCAGCCAGGGACTAGGGCGGCCGGGTGAGCAGTTCTTC.

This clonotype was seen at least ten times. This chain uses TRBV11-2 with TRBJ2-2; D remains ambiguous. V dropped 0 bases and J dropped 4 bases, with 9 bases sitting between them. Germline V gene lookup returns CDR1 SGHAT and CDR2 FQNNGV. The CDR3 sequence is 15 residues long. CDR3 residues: CASSLETVGTGELFF. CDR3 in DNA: TGTGCCAGCAGCTTAGAGACTGTCGGCACCGGGGAGCTGTTTTTT.

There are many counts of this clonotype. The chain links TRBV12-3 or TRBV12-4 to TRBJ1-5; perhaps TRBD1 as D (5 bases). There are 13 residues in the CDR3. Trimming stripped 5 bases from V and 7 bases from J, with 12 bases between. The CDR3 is CASSPGRRQPQHF. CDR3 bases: TGTGCCAGCAGTCCGGGACGAAGACAGCCCCAGCATTTT.

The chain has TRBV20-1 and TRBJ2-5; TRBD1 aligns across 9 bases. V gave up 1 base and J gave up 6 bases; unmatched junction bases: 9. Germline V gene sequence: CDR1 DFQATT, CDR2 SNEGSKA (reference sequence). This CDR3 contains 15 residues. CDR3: CSARGGGQGIQTQYF. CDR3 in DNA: TGCAGTGCTAGAGGGGGAGGACAGGGGATACAGACCCAGTACTTC.

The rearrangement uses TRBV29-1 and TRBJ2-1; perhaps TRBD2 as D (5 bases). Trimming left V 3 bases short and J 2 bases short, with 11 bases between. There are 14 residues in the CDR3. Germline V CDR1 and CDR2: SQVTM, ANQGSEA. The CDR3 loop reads CSVDTSGTYNEQFF. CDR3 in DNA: TGCAGCGTTGACACCTCGGGGACCTACAATGAGCAGTTCTTC.